This record concerns one T cell receptor beta chain sequence. Its target is not known. V trimming: 7 bases; J trimming: 2 bases; junction bases outside the gene matches: 9. The length of the CDR3 is 15 residues. CDR1 SNHLY and CDR2 FYNNEI come from the germline V gene. The authors split each subset's genomic DNA evenly across several immunoSEQ plates. The protocol was immunoSEQ multiplex PCR, while the TCRdb copy is restricted to in-frame clones and leaves out a portion. This sample has under 550,000 clones, with almost 97% found just once. This sample was taken from a study of shared clonotypes between healthy human individuals. Points from the study as a whole: Naive subsets generally exceeded memory subsets in estimated richness.

Sequenced input: naive CD4+ T cells sorted from blood. Specified subset: CD45RA+ positively selected. The chain combines TRBV2 with TRBJ2-7, with 9 bases that match TRBD1. This TCR was sampled from a woman between 25 and 40 years old in good health. The CDR3 DNA follows: TGTGCCAGCATCCGACTGGGACAGGGAGCCTACGAGCAGTACTTC. Translated: CASIRLGQGAYEQYF.